The T cell receptor (beta chain) described here comes from a study of memory CD4+ T cells and cytomegalovirus serostatus (dated by TCRdb to about 2019). Study-level background: The cohort comprised about 33 healthy Belgian adults, 9 CMV seropositive and some 24 CMV seronegative. The study sequenced CD4+ memory TCRbeta repertoires of a Belgian cohort with known cytomegalovirus serostatus to replicate a published TCR-based CMV serostatus classifier. Study-wide findings and limitations: Of fewer than 200 previously reported CMV-associated TCRbeta sequences, some 67 appeared in the CD4+ memory repertoires, each in one to five individuals. On the Belgian cohort, the classifier built on the original framework reached a median bootstrapped AUC of roughly 0.94, with a 95% CI of 0.76-1.00. For CMV serostatus prediction, a median bootstrapped AUC of roughly 0.94 was reached with the original framework, and a median bootstrapped AUC of approximately 0.89 was reached with a US-trained random forest. Only CD4+CD45RO+ memory cells were sequenced, in contrast to the original study, which included naive and memory CD4+ and CD8+ populations. The results were interpreted as suggesting that the CMV-associated TCR signature is largely present in the CD4+ memory repertoire.

A FACSAria II was used to sort memory CD4+ T cells, defined as single viable CD3+CD4+CD8-CD45RO+ cells. CMV serostatus was determined using a Roche Elecsys assay that detects serum IgG against CMV pp150, pp28, p38 and p52. Once the samples were thawed, total CD4+ T cells were enriched through positive selection using CD4 magnetic microbeads. Samples originated from another study that specifically interrogated the CD4+ T cell memory repertoire. Peripheral blood mononuclear cells were isolated and cryopreserved according to standard operating procedures, and serum was stored at -80 degrees C. CD3-PerCP (BW264/56), CD4-APC (RPA-T4), CD45RO-PE (UCHT1) and CD8-Pacific Orange (3B5) antibodies were used for staining, and non-viable cells were excluded with Sytox blue. As regards this clone: Its antigen has not been determined. No base quality values were provided; no much bigger clone lies one nucleotide off.

The Quick-DNA Microprep Kit was used to extract genomic DNA from the sorted cells. Amplification of TCRbeta DNA was done with the immunoSEQ hsTCRbeta kit, following the protocol from the manufacturer. An Illumina MiSeq instrument was used to sequence the TCRbeta libraries. In the source study's methods: Once out-of-frame sequences had been removed, 2,204,828 distinct TCRbeta sequences were left, which works out to an average of roughly 70,000 per individual. Each individual was scored according to the count of roughly 160 previously reported CMV-associated TCRbeta sequences and the total productive distinct TCRbeta count. A beta-binomial model was reimplemented in Python, and scikit-learn random forests with default parameters were trained on US cohort data. Classifier performance on the Belgian cohort was reported as the median AUC with percentile confidence intervals calculated over 10,000 bootstrap iterations. TCRdb stores this immuneACCESS table with in-frame sequences only. Part of the clones is absent; in the studies checked, under half of the shortfall reflects unresolved V genes, and no reason is known for the rest. V, J and clone size are taken as reported in that table, and D and trimming were inferred from the DNA itself. In this sample the table shows 70,000 to 95,000 clones, 65% to 85% of which occur a single time. The top ten clonotypes cover around 0.78% of the sample.

The CDR3 spans 14 residues, from the cysteine through the phenylalanine. The only DNA kept is the CDR3, 42 bases in frame from the first base. Reading the germline V gene gives CDR1 SGDLS and CDR2 YYNGEE. V is shortened by 0 bases, J by 5 bases, and the region joining them spans 8 bases. This chain joins TRBV9 to TRBJ2-2; no D gene is confidently identified. Input material: memory CD4+ T cells from blood. The clonotype comes from an adult in good health and CMV-seronegative. The DNA reads as follows: TGTGCCAGCAGCGTAGTAGAGGAAACCGGGGAGCTGTTTTTT. Translated, it gives CASSVVEETGELFF.